The 27 T cell receptor beta chains reported below all come from one sample, sequenced in a study of cytomegalovirus exposure and HLA in healthy donors. The PCR ran on 60 Vbeta and 13 Jbeta primers. The method was immunoSEQ multiplex PCR; TCRdb's version includes in-frame clones alone and lacks a portion of them. The sample comprises around 140,000 clones, about 72% of which are singletons, and 1.5% rests with the top ten. The sequencing sample was made of PBMCs. These receptors originate from a female donor in good health and CMV-seronegative.

The chain uses TRBV5-1 and TRBJ2-3, with TRBD1 matching 7 bases. The CDR3 covers 13 residues. Germline values: CDR1 SGHRS, CDR2 YFSETQ. V gave up 7 bases and J gave up 0 bases; unmatched junction bases: 2. The CDR3 region is CASGTVSTDTQYF. The CDR3 coding sequence is TGCGCCAGCGGGACAGTGAGCACAGATACGCAGTATTTT.

This rearrangement joins TRBV2 to TRBJ1-2, with TRBD1 identical over 7 bases. After removal of 5 bases from V and 7 bases from J, the junction contained 13 bases not matched to a gene. Germline CDR1 and CDR2: SNHLY and FYNNEI. This CDR3 has 15 amino acids. CDR3 residues: CASSSTQGPVGGYTF. CDR3 sequence (DNA): TGTGCCAGCAGTTCTACACAGGGGCCCGTGGGTGGCTACACCTTC.

The rearrangement links TRBV6-1 to TRBJ1-5; D possibly corresponds to TRBD1 (6 bases). Per germline, CDR1 MNHNS and CDR2 SASEGT. The CDR3 runs to 15 residues. V was pared by 6 bases and J by 3 bases, with 15 bases between. CDR3 DNA sequence: TGTGCCAGCAGCCCCGGGACACCGTACAATCAGCCCCAGCATTTT. This sequence encodes CASSPGTPYNQPQHF.

The rearrangement links TRBV9 to TRBJ2-5; 9 bases align to TRBD2. The CDR3 consists of 15 residues. The germline CDR1 and CDR2 sequences are SGDLS and YYNGEE. With V trimmed by 3 bases and J by 1 base, 4 bases remained unmatched. CDR3 in DNA: TGTGCCAGCAGCGCAGCGGGGGGACTCCAAGAGACCCAGTACTTC. It specifies CASSAAGGLQETQYF.

V and J are TRBV7-6 and TRBJ1-1, with D perhaps matching TRBD1 (6 bases). Trimming cost V 6 bases and J 4 bases, with 12 bases left between them. The V gene's germline CDR1 is SGHVS and CDR2 FNYEAQ. The CDR3 extends over 13 amino acids. Here the CDR3 DNA reads TGTGCCAGCAGTCCAACAGGGTTCACTGAAGCTTTCTTT. It is translated as CASSPTGFTEAFF.

The rearrangement joins TRBV5-4 to TRBJ2-1, with 10 bases identical to TRBD2. This CDR3 comprises 16 residues. Unmatched junction bases numbered 12, after V lost 5 bases and J lost 7 bases. CDR1 and CDR2 (germline): SGHNT, YYREEE (reference sequence). CDR3 nucleotide sequence: TGTGCCAGCAGTTCGCCCCAGCTAGCGGGAGTAAATGAGCAGTTCTTC. Encoded protein: CASSSPQLAGVNEQFF.

This chain uses TRBV29-1 with TRBJ2-3; 9 nucleotides match TRBD1. This CDR3 is 13 amino acids long. In germline, CDR1 is SQVTM, CDR2 ANQGSEA. J lost 6 bases, V lost 3 bases, and 4 bases had no gene match. CDR3 protein: CSVDGQGSDTQYF. The DNA for the CDR3 is TGCAGCGTTGATGGACAGGGGTCCGATACGCAGTATTTT.

The V gene is TRBV27, the J gene TRBJ1-1, with D perhaps TRBD1 (6 bases). From germline, CDR1 is MNHEY and CDR2 SMNVEV (reference sequence). The CDR3 contains 11 residues. V lost 4 bases to trimming and J lost 6 bases, with 6 bases between them. The CDR3 protein is CASSSGAEAFF. In nucleotides, the CDR3 is TGTGCCAGCAGTTCAGGGGCTGAAGCTTTCTTT.

The chain employs TRBV28 and TRBJ2-1, with 14 positions matching TRBD2. This CDR3 is 17 amino acids long. V lost 1 base and J lost 6; bases outside the gene matches: 5. CDR1 is MDHEN, CDR2 SYDVKM, per germline. The CDR3 coding sequence is TGTGCCAGCAGTTTATTAGGGACTAGCGGGGGATTCAATGAGCAGTTCTTC. It encodes CASSLLGTSGGFNEQFF.

The chain joins TRBV7-9 to TRBJ1-2; 10 positions agree with TRBD1. V lost 5 bases to trimming and J lost 4 bases; unmatched junction nucleotides: 4. CDR1 and CDR2 (germline): SEHNR, FQNEAQ (reference sequence). The CDR3 is made up of 14 amino acids. The CDR3 coding sequence is TGTGCCAGCAGCCGGGACAGGGGCGGCTATGGCTACACCTTC. Translation: CASSRDRGGYGYTF.

The rearrangement links TRBV10-3 to TRBJ2-3, with 11 positions matching TRBD2. Germline assignment: CDR1 ENHRY and CDR2 SYGVKD. V trimming: 6 bases; J trimming: 4 bases; junction bases outside the gene matches: 3. CDR3 length: 14 residues. In DNA, the CDR3 is TGTGCCATCAGGACTAGCGGGAATGCAGATACGCAGTATTTT. It translates to CAIRTSGNADTQYF.

This clone was observed a single time. The genes are TRBV9 and TRBJ1-1; D not resolved. Germline CDR1 and CDR2: SGDLS and YYNGEE. The CDR3 is made up of 12 amino acids. V lost 4 bases, J lost 6 bases, and 10 bases lay in between. CDR3 region: CASSPVRAEAFF. The DNA of the CDR3 is TGTGCCAGCAGCCCCGTGCGGGCTGAAGCTTTCTTT.

The rearrangement uses TRBV11-2 and TRBJ1-2; 10 bases match TRBD1. V gave up 4 bases and J gave up 4 bases; unmatched junction bases: 15. Looked up from germline, CDR1 is SGHAT and CDR2 is FQNNGV. This CDR3 has 18 amino acids. This CDR3 is CASSSSSRGTGAPYGYTF. As DNA, the CDR3 is TGTGCCAGCAGCTCCTCCTCTAGGGGGACAGGGGCCCCCTATGGCTACACCTTC. The full variable domain, completed using reference TRBV11-2 and TRBJ1-2, is EAGVAQSPRYKIIEKRQSVAFWCNPISGHATLYWYQQILGQGPKLLIQFQNNGVVDDSQLPKDRFSAERLKGVDSTLKIQPAKLEDSAVYLCASSSSSRGTGAPYGYTFGSGTRLTVV.

The V and J genes are TRBV13 and TRBJ1-1, with 9 positions matching TRBD1. CDR1 is PRHDT, CDR2 FYEKMQ, per germline (reference sequence). The CDR3 loop spans 13 amino acids. Trimming took 3 bases from V and 10 from J; bases not matched to a gene: 6. Written as DNA, the CDR3 is TGTGCCAGCAGCTTCCCTGGACAGGGGCGAGCTTTCTTT. Translated: CASSFPGQGRAFF.

The chain carries TRBV18 and TRBJ2-4; D possibly corresponds to TRBD1 (6 bases). Between the trimmed V and J ends, which lost 3 bases and 6 bases, there was a span of 15 bases. This CDR3 spans 15 amino acids. The V gene's germline CDR1 is KGHSH and CDR2 LQKENI. The DNA of the CDR3 is TGTGCCAGCTCACCCTCGACCTTCAGGGGAAACATTCAGTACTTC. Protein product: CASSPSTFRGNIQYF.

The V gene is TRBV4-1, the J gene TRBJ2-5; 7 bases fit TRBD1. Germline V gene lookup returns CDR1 MGHRA and CDR2 YSYEKL. Trimming at V came to 4 bases and at J to 5 bases, leaving 7 bases not matched to a gene. The CDR3 has 14 residues. CDR3: CASSPRGGAETQYF. The CDR3 nucleotides are TGCGCCAGCAGCCCTCGAGGGGGCGCGGAGACCCAGTACTTC.

The CDR3 region is CASSQVIAGYNEQFF. The CDR3 DNA reads as TGCGCCAGCAGCCAAGTAATAGCGGGATACAATGAGCAGTTCTTC. The V and J genes are TRBV4-1 and TRBJ2-1; TRBD2 agrees at 8 bases. CDR3 length equals 15 residues. Trimming at V came to 1 base and at J to 4 bases, leaving 3 bases not matched to a gene. The V gene's germline CDR1 is MGHRA and CDR2 YSYEKL.

CDR3 residues: CASRPAGKDYGYTF. The CDR3 DNA reads as TGTGCCAGCAGGCCAGCAGGGAAGGACTATGGCTACACCTTC. The genes are TRBV27 and TRBJ1-2; D is perhaps TRBD1 (5 bases). The CDR3 sequence is 14 residues long. Germline loops: CDR1 MNHEY, CDR2 SMNVEV (reference sequence). V shed 6 bases and J shed 3 bases, with 14 bases lying between them.

The chain uses TRBV19 and TRBJ2-7, with D unresolved. Germline CDR1 LNHDA, CDR2 SQIVND (reference sequence). Trimming took off 1 base at V and 5 bases at J, with 12 bases between the two ends. The CDR3 totals 14 residues. The CDR3 sequence is CASSIAYSRDEQYF. Written as DNA, the CDR3 is TGTGCCAGTAGTATAGCGTACAGCAGAGACGAGCAGTACTTC.

This chain uses TRBV28 with TRBJ2-2, with TRBD2 identical over 13 bases. Germline loops: CDR1 MDHEN, CDR2 SYDVKM. CDR3 length equals 15 residues. The J segment lost 5 bases and the V segment lost 3 bases, leaving 0 bases of the junction unmatched. CDR3 DNA: TGTGCCAGCAGTTTGACTAGCGGGGGGACCGGGGAGCTGTTTTTT. Its translation is CASSLTSGGTGELFF.

The chain links TRBV29-1 to TRBJ1-4; 7 positions agree with TRBD1. Germline CDR1 and CDR2: SQVTM and ANQGSEA. The trim removed 8 bases at V and 4 bases at J, leaving 10 bases unmatched. CDR3 length: 14 amino acids. CDR3 sequence (DNA): TGCAGCATTTGGACCGGGACAGATAATGAAAAACTGTTTTTT. Its translation is CSIWTGTDNEKLFF.

The sample holds one count of this clone. The chain carries TRBV9 and TRBJ1-1; D is perhaps TRBD1 (5 bases). The CDR3 consists of 14 residues. V dropped 0 bases and J dropped 1 base, with 7 bases sitting between them. CDR1 is SGDLS and CDR2 is YYNGEE in the germline V gene. Written as DNA, the CDR3 is TGTGCCAGCAGCGTAGAGGGGTGGAACACTGAAGCTTTCTTT. This codes for CASSVEGWNTEAFF.

This chain links TRBV6-5 with TRBJ1-6; D gene ambiguous. The CDR3 covers 15 residues. Trimming removed 6 bases at V and 9 bases at J, with 18 bases between. Looked up from germline, CDR1 is MNHEY and CDR2 is SVGAGI. CDR3 loop: CASSLTRESISPLHF. For the CDR3, the DNA is TGTGCCAGCAGCCTAACTAGGGAAAGCATTTCACCCCTCCACTTT.

The chain carries TRBV7-2 and TRBJ2-7; 9 positions match TRBD1. The germline V gene has CDR1 SGHTA and CDR2 FQGNSA. V was clipped by 4 bases and J by 3 bases; unmatched bases: 7. The CDR3 covers 15 residues. CDR3: CASSSGGGQGYEQYF. For the CDR3, the DNA is TGTGCCAGCAGCTCCGGAGGGGGACAGGGCTACGAGCAGTACTTC.

The genes are TRBV2 and TRBJ2-3, with TRBD2 matching 11 bases. The germline V gene encodes CDR1 SNHLY and CDR2 FYNNEI. The CDR3 contains 14 residues. V trimming: 4 bases; J trimming: 4 bases; junction bases outside the gene matches: 1. This chain's CDR3 is CASSGSGRADTQYF. In DNA form, the CDR3 reads TGTGCCAGCAGTGGTAGCGGGAGGGCAGATACGCAGTATTTT.

The chain has TRBV5-1 and TRBJ2-5; TRBD1 agrees at 9 bases. V shed 4 bases and J 4 bases; nucleotides not matched to a gene: 5. CDR1 and CDR2 from the germline V gene are SGHRS and YFSETQ. The CDR3 contains 14 residues. CDR3 DNA: TGCGCCAGCAGCCCCGGGACAGGGACAGAGACCCAGTACTTC. This gives the protein CASSPGTGTETQYF.

As DNA, the CDR3 is TGTGCCAGCAGCCTTATAACGACTAGTCGGGAGACCCAGTACTTC. Protein product: CASSLITTSRETQYF. The genes are TRBV6-1 and TRBJ2-5, with TRBD2 as a possible D gene (6 bases). This CDR3 is 15 amino acids long. Germline values: CDR1 MNHNS, CDR2 SASEGT. V gave up 6 bases and J gave up 5 bases, with 19 bases separating them.